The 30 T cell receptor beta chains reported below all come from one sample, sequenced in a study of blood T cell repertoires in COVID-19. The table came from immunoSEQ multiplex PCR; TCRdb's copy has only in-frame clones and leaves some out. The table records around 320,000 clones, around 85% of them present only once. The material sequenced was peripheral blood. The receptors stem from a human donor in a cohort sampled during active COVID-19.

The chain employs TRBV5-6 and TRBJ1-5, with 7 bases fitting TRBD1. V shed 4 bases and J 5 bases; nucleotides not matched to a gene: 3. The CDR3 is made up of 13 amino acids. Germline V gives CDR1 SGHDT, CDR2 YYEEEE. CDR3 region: CASSKTGYQPQHF. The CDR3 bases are TGTGCCAGCAGCAAGACAGGGTATCAGCCCCAGCATTTT.

The CDR3: CASSLNVRGANQPQHF. The CDR3 coding sequence is TGTGCCAGCAGCTTAAATGTCAGGGGGGCGAATCAGCCCCAGCATTTT. The chain recombines TRBV7-2 with TRBJ1-5; 7 bases align to TRBD1. Germline trimming cut 2 bases from V and 4 bases from J; bases unmatched to any gene: 8. This CDR3 is built from 16 residues. Germline V CDR1 and CDR2: SGHTA, FQGNSA.

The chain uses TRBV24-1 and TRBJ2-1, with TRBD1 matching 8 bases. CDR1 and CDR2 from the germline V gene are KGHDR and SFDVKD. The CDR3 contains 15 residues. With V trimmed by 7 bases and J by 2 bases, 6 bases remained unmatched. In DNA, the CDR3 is TGTGCCACCAGGGGGACAGGAACACCCTACAATGAGCAGTTCTTC. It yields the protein CATRGTGTPYNEQFF.

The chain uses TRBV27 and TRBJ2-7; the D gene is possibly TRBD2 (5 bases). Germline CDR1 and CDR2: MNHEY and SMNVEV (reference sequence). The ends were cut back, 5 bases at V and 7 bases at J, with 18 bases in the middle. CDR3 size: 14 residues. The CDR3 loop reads CASSPSVRSGEQYF. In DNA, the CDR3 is TGTGCCAGCAGTCCCTCCGTCAGGTCGGGGGAGCAGTACTTC.

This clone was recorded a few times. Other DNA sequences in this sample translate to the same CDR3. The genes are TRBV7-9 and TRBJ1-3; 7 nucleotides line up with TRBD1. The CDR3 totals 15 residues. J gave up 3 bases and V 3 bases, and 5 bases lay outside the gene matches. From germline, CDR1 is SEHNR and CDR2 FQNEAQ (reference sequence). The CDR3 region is CASSLKGAGGNTIYF. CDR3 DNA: TGTGCCAGCAGCTTGAAGGGGGCGGGTGGAAACACCATATATTTT.

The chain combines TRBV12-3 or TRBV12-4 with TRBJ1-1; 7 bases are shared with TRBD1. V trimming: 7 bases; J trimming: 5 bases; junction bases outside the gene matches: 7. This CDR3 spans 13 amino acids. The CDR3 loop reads CASNPTGRTEAFF. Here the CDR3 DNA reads TGTGCCAGCAACCCGACAGGGAGGACTGAAGCTTTCTTT.

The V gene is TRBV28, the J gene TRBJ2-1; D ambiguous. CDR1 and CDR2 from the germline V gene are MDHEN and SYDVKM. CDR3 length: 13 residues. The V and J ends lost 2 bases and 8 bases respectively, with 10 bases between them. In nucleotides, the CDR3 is TGTGCCAGCAGTTTACTTGTGTTCGATGAGCAGTTCTTC. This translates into CASSLLVFDEQFF.

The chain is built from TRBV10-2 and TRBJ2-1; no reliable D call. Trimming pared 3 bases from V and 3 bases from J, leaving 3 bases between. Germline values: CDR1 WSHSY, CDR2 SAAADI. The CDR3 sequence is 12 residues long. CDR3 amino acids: CASSDYYNEQFF. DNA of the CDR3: TGCGCCAGCAGTGACTACTACAATGAGCAGTTCTTC.

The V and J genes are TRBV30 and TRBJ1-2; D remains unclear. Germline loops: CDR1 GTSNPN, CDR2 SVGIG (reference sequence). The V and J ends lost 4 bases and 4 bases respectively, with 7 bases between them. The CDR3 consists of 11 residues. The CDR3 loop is CAWNSGYGYTF. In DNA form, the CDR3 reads TGTGCCTGGAACTCTGGCTATGGCTACACCTTC.

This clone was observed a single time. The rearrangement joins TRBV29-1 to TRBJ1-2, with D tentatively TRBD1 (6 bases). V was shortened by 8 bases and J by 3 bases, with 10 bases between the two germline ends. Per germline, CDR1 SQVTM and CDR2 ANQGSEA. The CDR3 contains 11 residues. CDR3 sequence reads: CSNRDHYGYTF. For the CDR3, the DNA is TGCAGCAACAGGGACCACTATGGCTACACCTTC.

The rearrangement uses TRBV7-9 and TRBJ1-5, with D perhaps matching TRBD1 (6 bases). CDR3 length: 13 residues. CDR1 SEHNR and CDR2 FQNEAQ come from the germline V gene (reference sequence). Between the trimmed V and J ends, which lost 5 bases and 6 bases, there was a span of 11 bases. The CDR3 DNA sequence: TGTGCCAGCAGCGGAGAGGGGGTTCAGCCCCAGCATTTT. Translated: CASSGEGVQPQHF.

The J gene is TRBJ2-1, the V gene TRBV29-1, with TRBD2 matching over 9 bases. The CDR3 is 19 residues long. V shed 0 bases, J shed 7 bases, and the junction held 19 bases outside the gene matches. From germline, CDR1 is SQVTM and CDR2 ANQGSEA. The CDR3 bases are TGCAGCGTTGAAGATTTGAGTAGCGGGGGCTCCCTTATGGGGAATGAGCAGTTCTTC. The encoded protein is CSVEDLSSGGSLMGNEQFF.

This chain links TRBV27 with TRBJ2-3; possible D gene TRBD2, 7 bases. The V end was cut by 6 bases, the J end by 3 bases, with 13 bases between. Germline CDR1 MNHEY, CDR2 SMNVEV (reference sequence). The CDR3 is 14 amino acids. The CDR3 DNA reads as TGTGCCAGCAGGAGGGGGGGCAGTACAGATACGCAGTATTTT. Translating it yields CASRRGGSTDTQYF.

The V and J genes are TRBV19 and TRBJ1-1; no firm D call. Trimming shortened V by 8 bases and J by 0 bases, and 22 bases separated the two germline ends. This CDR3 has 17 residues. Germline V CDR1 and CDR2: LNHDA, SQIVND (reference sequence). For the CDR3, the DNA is TGTGCCAGTTTTCCCCGGGTGTACTCTCCCCTGAACACTGAAGCTTTCTTT. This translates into CASFPRVYSPLNTEAFF.

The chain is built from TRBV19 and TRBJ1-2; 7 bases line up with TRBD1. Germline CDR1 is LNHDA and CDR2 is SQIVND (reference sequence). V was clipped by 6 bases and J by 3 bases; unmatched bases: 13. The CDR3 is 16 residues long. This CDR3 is CASSTGTVPSYYGYTF. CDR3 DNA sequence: TGTGCCAGTAGCACCGGGACAGTCCCCTCCTACTATGGCTACACCTTC.

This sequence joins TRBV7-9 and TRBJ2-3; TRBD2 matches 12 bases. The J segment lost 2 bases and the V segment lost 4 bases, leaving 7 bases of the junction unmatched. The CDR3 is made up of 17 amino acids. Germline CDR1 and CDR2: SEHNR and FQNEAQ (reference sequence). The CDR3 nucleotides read TGTGCCAGCAGCTCCTTCACTAGCGGGGGGCCCACAGATACGCAGTATTTT. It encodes CASSSFTSGGPTDTQYF.

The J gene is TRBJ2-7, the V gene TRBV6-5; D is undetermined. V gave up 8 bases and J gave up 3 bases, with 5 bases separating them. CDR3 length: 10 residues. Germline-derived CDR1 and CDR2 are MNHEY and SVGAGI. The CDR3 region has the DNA TGTGCCAGCGGGCACTACGAGCAGTACTTC. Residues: CASGHYEQYF.

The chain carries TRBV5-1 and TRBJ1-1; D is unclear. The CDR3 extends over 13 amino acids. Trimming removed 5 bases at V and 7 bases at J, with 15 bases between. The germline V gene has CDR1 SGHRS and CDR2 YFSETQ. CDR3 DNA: TGCGCCAGCAGGGAATCGGCGGGTGATGAAGCTTTCTTT. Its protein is CASRESAGDEAFF. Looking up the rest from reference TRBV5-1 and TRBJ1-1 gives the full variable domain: KAGVTQTPRYLIKTRGQQVTLSCSPISGHRSVSWYQQTPGQGLQFLFEYFSETQRNKGNFPGRFSGRQFSNSRSEMNVSTLELGDSALYLCASRESAGDEAFFGQGTRLTVV.

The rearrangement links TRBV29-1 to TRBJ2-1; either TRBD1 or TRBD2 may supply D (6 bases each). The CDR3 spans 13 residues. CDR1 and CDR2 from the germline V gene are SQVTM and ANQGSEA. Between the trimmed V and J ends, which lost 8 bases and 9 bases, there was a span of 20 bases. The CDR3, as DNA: TGCAGCATTGGGGGGCAGAAGAGGATTGAGCAGTTCTTC. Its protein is CSIGGQKRIEQFF.

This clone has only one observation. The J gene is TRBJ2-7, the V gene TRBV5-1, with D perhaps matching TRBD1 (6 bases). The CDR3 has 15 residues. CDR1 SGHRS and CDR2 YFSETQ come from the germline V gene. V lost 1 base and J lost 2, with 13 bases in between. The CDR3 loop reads CASSLRQGIPYEQYF. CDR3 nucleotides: TGCGCCAGCAGCTTGAGGCAGGGGATCCCCTACGAGCAGTACTTC.

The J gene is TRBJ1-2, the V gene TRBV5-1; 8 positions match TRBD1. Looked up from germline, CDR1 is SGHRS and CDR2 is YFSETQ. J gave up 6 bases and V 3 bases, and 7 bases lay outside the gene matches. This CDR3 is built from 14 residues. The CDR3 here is CASSYGQGINGYTF. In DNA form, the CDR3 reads TGCGCCAGCAGCTACGGACAGGGTATAAATGGCTACACCTTC.

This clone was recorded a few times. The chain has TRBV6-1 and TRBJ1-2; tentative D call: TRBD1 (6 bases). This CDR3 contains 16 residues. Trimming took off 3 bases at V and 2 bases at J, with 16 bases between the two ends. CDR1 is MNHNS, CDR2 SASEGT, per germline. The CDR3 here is CASSDRYTDSNYGYTF. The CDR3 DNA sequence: TGTGCCAGCAGTGACCGTTATACGGACAGCAACTATGGCTACACCTTC.

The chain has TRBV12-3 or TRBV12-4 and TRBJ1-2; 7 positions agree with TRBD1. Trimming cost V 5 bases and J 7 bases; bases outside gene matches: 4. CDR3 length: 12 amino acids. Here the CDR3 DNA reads TGTGCCAGCAGTGACAGGGCTGGTGGCTACACCTTC. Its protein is CASSDRAGGYTF.

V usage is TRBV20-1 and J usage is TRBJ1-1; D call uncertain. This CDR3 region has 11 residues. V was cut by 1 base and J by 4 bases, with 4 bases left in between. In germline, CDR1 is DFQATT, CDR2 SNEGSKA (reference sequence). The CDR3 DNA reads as TGCAGTGCTAGAGTGAGCACTGAAGCTTTCTTT. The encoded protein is CSARVSTEAFF.

CDR3 sequence reads: CASRRGTGELFF. DNA of the CDR3: TGCGCCAGCCGCAGGGGCACCGGGGAGCTGTTTTTT. The chain employs TRBV10-2 and TRBJ2-2; TRBD1 might be the D (6 bases). Trimming took off 8 bases at V and 4 bases at J, with 8 bases between the two ends. Germline CDR1 and CDR2: WSHSY and SAAADI. This CDR3 has 12 amino acids.

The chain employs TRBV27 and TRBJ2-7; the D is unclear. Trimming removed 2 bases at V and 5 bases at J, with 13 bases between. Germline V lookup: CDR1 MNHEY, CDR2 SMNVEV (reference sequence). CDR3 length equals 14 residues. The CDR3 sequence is CASSLIALADEQYF. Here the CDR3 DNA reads TGTGCCAGCAGTTTAATCGCTTTGGCTGACGAGCAGTACTTC.

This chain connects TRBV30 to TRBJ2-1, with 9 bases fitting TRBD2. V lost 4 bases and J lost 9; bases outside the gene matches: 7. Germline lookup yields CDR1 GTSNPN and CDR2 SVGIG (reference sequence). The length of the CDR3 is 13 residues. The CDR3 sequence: CAWTSGVFSEQFF. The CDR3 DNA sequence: TGTGCCTGGACTAGCGGGGTTTTCAGTGAGCAGTTCTTC.

CDR3 DNA: TGTGCCTGGAGACTTGGACTAGCGGGGGGGCTCCAGACCCAGTACTTC. As protein: CAWRLGLAGGLQTQYF. V usage is TRBV30 and J usage is TRBJ2-5; 15 bases fit TRBD2. Germline values: CDR1 GTSNPN, CDR2 SVGIG (reference sequence). This CDR3 is built from 16 residues. Losses at the gene ends were 3 bases for V and 6 bases for J; bases not matched to a gene: 8. Supplemented by reference TRBV30 and TRBJ2-5, the full variable domain reads SQTIHQWPATLVQPVGSPLSLECTVEGTSNPNLYWYRQAAGRGLQLLFYSVGIGQISSEVPQNLSASRPQDRQFILSSKKLLLSDSGFYLCAWRLGLAGGLQTQYFGPGTRLLVL.

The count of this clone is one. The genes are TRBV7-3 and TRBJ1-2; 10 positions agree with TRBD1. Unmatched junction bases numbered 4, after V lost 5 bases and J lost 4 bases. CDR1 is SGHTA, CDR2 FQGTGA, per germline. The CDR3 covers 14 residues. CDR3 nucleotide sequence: TGTGCCAGCAGCCCCGGACAGGGGGTCTATGGCTACACCTTC. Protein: CASSPGQGVYGYTF.

The CDR3 nucleotides read TGTGCCAGCAGTTTAGACAGGGTGAACACTGAAGCTTTCTTT. Its translation: CASSLDRVNTEAFF. This rearrangement joins TRBV5-8 to TRBJ1-1; 7 nucleotides line up with TRBD1. The length of the CDR3 is 14 residues. Germline lookup yields CDR1 SGHTS and CDR2 YDEGEE. V was pared by 5 bases and J by 0 bases, with 4 bases of the junction left unmatched.